This TCR beta chain was retrieved from a study of T-cell reconstitution after alpha-beta-depleted transplantation in children. As concerns this clonotype: Its antigen is as yet unknown.

With 4 bases removed from V and 3 bases from J, the gap between germline ends came to 12 bases. This CDR3 comprises 14 residues. Unique molecular identifiers were incorporated into the prepared TCRbeta library. TCRdb reprocessed the PCR reads via MiXCR and lists one record per CDR3 protein. The sample contains roughly 400,000 distinct CDR3 sequences, approximately 42% of which appear only once. Findings and caveats of the study: Approximately two months post-transplant, alpha-beta T cells reportedly originated from several hundred expanded graft clones. From newly produced T cells came most of the T-cell counts and diversity one year after transplant.

The rearrangement uses TRBV12-3 or TRBV12-4 and TRBJ1-1; D gene uncertain. The sequencing here drew on PBMCs, taken before TCRalphabeta/CD19-depleted stem cell transplant. This clonotype was sampled from a girl aged 2-15 years with aplastic anemia, due to receive a stem cell transplant. The DNA for the CDR3 is TGTGCCAGCAGTTCCAACACCGTAGACACTGAAGCTTTCTTT. Encoded protein: CASSSNTVDTEAFF.